One T cell receptor (beta chain) is described in this entry. No antigen is known for it. This specimen comes from a study of Ad26.COV2.S vaccination and SARS-CoV-2 variants. Background on the study: Intramuscular Ad26.COV2.S at 5x10^10 or 1x10^11 viral particles. Points from the study as a whole: Post-vaccination spike-specific CD8+ and CD4+ T cell responses reportedly had substantial breadth.

The CDR3 runs to 14 residues. Germline loops: CDR1 SGHAT, CDR2 FQNNGV. Unmatched junction bases numbered 13, after V lost 5 bases and J lost 15 bases. The treatment denotes: 15 to 20 received Ad26.COV2.S at low or high dose, single or two shots; roughly 5 received placebo; per-sample allocation not given. Day 63 following the first vaccine or placebo injection was when the samples were taken. Donation came from an adult in Boston who was aged 18-55 years. Some clones are missing from TCRdb's copy, which holds only in-frame ones; the method was immunoSEQ multiplex PCR. The repertoire holds over 400,000 clones, about nine tenths seen once, with approximately 4.5% in the top ten.

This TCR came from a person between 18 and 65 years old who received the Ad26.COV2.S COVID-19 vaccine or a placebo. The sequenced sample was peripheral blood, obtained in a trial of Ad26.COV2.S vaccine versus placebo. V usage is TRBV11-2 and J usage is TRBJ2-3; 11 bases agree with TRBD2. For the CDR3, the DNA is TGTGCCAGCAGCCGCTTATTGACTAGCGGGACGTATTATTTT. Translating it yields CASSRLLTSGTYYF.